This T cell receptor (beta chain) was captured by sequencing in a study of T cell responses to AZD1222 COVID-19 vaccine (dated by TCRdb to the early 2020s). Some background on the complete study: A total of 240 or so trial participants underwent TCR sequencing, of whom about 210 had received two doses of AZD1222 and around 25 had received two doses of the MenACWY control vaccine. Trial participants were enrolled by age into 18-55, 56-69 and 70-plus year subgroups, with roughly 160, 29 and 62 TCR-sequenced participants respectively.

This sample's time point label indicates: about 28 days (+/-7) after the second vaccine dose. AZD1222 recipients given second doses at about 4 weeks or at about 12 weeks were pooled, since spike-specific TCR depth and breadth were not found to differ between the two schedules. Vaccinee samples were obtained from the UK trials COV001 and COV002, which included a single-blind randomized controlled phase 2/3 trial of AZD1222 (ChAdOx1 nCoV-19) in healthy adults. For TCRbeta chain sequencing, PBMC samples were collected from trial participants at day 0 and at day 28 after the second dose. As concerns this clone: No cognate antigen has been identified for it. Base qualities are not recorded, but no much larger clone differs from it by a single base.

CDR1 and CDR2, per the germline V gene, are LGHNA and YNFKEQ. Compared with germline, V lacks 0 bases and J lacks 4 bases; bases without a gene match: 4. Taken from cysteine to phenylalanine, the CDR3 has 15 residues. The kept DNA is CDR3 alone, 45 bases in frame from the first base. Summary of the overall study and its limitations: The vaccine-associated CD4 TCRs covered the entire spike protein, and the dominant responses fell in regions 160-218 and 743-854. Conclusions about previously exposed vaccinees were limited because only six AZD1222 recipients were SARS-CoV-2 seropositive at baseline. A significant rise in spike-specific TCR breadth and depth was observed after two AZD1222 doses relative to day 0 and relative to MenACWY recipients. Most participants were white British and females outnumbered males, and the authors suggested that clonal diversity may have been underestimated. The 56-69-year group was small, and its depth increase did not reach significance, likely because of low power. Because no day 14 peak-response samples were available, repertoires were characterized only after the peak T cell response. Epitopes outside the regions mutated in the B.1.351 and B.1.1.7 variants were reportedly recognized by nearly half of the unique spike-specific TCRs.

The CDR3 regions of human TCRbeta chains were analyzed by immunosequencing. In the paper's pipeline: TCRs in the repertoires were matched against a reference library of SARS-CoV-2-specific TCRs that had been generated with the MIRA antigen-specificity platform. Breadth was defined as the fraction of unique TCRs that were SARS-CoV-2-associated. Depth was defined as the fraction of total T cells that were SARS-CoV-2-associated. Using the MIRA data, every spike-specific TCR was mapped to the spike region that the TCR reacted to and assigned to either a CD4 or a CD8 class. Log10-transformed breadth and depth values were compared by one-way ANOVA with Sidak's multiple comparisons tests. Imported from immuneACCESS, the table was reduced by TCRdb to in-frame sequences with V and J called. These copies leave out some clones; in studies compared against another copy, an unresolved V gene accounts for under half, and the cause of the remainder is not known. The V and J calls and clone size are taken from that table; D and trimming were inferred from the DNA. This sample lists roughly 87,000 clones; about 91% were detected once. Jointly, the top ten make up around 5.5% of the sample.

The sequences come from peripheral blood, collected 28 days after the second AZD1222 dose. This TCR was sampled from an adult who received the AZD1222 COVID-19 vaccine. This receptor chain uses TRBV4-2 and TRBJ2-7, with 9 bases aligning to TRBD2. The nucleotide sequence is TGTGCCAGCAGCCAAGAGCGGGGGGGCTCTTACGAGCAGTACTTC. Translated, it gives CASSQERGGSYEQYF.